This is a list of T cell receptor beta chains from one sample in a study of blood T cell repertoires in COVID-19. The assay was immunoSEQ multiplex PCR, and TCRdb's table has in-frame clones only and misses some. Of around 97,000 clones in the sample, approximately 84% are singletons; the top ten hold about an eighth. Sequenced: peripheral blood. These receptors came from a human donor in a cohort sampled during active or convalescent COVID-19. The CDR3 runs from the conserved cysteine through the conserved F or W. Each record gives: J gene, V gene, D gene, CDR3 length, CDR3 protein. D genes are given only for firm matches.

>TRBJ2-7|TRBV7-2|TRBD2|15
CASSPGLAGPYEQYF
>TRBJ2-1|TRBV10-1|NA|13
CASSESGGRIQFF
>TRBJ1-5|TRBV4-2|TRBD1|13
CASSLQGDQPQHF
>TRBJ1-2|TRBV7-3|NA|13
CASSRGTNYGYTF
>TRBJ2-2|TRBV6-5|TRBD1|15
CASSSRQGAGGELFF
>TRBJ2-2|TRBV6-4|TRBD2|16
CASSDLGGSNTGELFF
>TRBJ1-2|TRBV23-1|TRBD1|16
CASSQSRGQGDYGYTF
>TRBJ1-2|TRBV7-2|NA|13
CASSLVQAYGYTF
>TRBJ1-1|TRBV7-2|NA|12
CASSIGASEAFF
>TRBJ1-1|TRBV20-1|NA|13
CSASSGAYSEAFF
>TRBJ2-7|TRBV6-2/TRBV6-3|NA|16
CASSYSFLPAIGKQYF
>TRBJ1-2|TRBV19|TRBD1|16
CASSTDREGWNYGYTF
>TRBJ2-3|TRBV6-6|TRBD1|18
CASSPGTGRRVTTDTQYF